This T cell receptor (beta chain) was sequenced during a study of blood T cell repertoires in COVID-19. Original processing notes: Reference gene primer amplification gave estimated nucleated cell counts. Assay used: immunoSEQ multiplex PCR; TCRdb lists only in-frame clones, some missing. V and J calls and clone size are those listed in that table; D and trimming were worked out from the DNA. The table has some 50,000 clones, 65% to 90% seen once. The length of the CDR3 is 14 residues. Looked up from germline, CDR1 is MNHEY and CDR2 is SVGEGT. V lost 6 bases and J lost 0, with 10 bases in between. This TCR was sampled from a human donor in a cohort sampled during active COVID-19. Specimen: peripheral blood. This chain links TRBV6-2 or TRBV6-3 with TRBJ2-3; a possible D gene is TRBD1 (6 bases). CDR3 sequence (DNA): TGTGCCAGCAGCTTCCAGGGGAGCACAGATACGCAGTATTTT. It is translated as CASSFQGSTDTQYF.